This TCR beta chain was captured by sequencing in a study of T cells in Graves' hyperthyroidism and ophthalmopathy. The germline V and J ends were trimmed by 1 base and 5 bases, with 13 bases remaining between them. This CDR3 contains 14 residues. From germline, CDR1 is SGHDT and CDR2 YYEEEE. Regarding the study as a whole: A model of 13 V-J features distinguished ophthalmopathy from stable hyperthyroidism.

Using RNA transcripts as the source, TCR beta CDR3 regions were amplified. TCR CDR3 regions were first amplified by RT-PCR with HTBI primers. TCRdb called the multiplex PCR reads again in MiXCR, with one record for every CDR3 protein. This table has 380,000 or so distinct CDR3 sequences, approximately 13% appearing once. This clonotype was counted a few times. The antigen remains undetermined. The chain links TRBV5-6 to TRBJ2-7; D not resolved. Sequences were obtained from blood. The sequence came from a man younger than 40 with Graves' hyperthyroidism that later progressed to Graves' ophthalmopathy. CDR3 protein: CASSLLTGLDEQYF. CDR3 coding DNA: TGTGCCAGCAGCTTGTTAACCGGGTTGGACGAGCAGTACTTC.